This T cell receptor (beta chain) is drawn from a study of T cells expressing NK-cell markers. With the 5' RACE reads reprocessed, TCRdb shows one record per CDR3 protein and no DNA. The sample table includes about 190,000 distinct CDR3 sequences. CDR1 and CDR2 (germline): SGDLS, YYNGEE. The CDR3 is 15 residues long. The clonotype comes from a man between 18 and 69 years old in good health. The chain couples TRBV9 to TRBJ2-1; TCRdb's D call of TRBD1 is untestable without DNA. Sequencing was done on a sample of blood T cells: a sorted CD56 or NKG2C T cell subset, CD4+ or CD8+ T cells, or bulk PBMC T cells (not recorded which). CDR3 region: CASSEPLGEAEEQFF.